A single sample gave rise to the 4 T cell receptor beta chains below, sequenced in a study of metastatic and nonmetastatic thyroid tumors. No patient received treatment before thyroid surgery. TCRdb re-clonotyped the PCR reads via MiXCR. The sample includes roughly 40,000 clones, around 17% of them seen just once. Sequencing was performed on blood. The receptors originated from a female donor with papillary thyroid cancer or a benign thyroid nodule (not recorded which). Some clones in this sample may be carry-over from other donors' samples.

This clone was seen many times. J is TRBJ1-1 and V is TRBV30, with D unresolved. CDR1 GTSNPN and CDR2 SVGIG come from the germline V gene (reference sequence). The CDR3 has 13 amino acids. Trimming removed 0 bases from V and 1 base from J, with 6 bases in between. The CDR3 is CAWSVWGNTEAFF. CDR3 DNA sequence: TGTGCCTGGAGTGTATGGGGGAACACTGAAGCTTTCTTT.

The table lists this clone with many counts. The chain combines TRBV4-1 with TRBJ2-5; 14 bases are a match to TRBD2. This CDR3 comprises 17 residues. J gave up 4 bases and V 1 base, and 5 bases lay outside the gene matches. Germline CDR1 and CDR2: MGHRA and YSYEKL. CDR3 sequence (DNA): TGCGCCAGCAGCCAAGCCTCCGGGACTAGCGGGAGAGAGACCCAGTACTTC. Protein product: CASSQASGTSGRETQYF.

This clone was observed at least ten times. CDR3 amino acids: CASSLRPGGSPLHF. The CDR3 DNA reads as TGTGCCAGCAGCCTCCGGCCCGGAGGCTCACCCCTCCACTTT. The chain links TRBV3-1 to TRBJ1-6; no clear D gene. Per germline, CDR1 LGHDT and CDR2 YNNKEL (reference sequence). The CDR3 is 14 residues long. Trimming shortened V by 4 bases and J by 10 bases, and 14 bases separated the two germline ends.

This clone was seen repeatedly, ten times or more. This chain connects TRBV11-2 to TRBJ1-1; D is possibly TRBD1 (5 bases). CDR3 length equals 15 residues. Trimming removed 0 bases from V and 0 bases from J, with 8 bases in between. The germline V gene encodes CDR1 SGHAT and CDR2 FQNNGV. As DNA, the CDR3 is TGTGCCAGCAGCTTAGAGGGGGTTATGAACACTGAAGCTTTCTTT. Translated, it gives CASSLEGVMNTEAFF. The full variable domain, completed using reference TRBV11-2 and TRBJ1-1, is EAGVAQSPRYKIIEKRQSVAFWCNPISGHATLYWYQQILGQGPKLLIQFQNNGVVDDSQLPKDRFSAERLKGVDSTLKIQPAKLEDSAVYLCASSLEGVMNTEAFFGQGTRLTVV.